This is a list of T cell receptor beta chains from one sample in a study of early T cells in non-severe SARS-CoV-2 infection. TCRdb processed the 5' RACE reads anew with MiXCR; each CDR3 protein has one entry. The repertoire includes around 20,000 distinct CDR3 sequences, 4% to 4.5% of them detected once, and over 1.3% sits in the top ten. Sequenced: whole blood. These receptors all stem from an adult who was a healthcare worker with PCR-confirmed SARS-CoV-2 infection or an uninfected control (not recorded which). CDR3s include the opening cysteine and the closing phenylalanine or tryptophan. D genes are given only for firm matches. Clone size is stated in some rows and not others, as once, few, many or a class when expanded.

DNA: TGTGCCAGCTCACCGCAGGGTCGGCGGGAGACCCAGTACTTC
CDR3: CASSPQGRRETQYF
J: TRBJ2-5
V: TRBV18
size: few
D: -

DNA: TGTGCCAGCAGCCAAGCCAGGGGGATCGGAAATTCACCCCTCCACTTT
CDR3: CASSQARGIGNSPLHF
J: TRBJ1-6
V: TRBV3-1
size: many
D: TRBD1

DNA: TGCGCCAGCAGCCCAAGACAGGGGGCTGGGACTGAAGCTTTCTTT
CDR3: CASSPRQGAGTEAFF
J: TRBJ1-1
V: TRBV5-1
size: many
D: TRBD1

DNA: TGTGCCAGCTCACCACTCCACACCAGCACAGATACGCAGTATTTT
CDR3: CASSPLHTSTDTQYF
J: TRBJ2-3
V: TRBV18
size: few
D: -

DNA: TGTGCCATCAGTCGTACTACCGGGGGACGGAACGACTATGGCTACACCTTC
CDR3: CAISRTTGGRNDYGYTF
J: TRBJ1-2
V: TRBV10-3
size: many
D: -

DNA: TGTGCCAGCTCACCAGTTCAAGGGGGGGACATTCAGTACTTC
CDR3: CASSPVQGGDIQYF
J: TRBJ2-4
V: TRBV18
size: many
D: -

DNA: TGTGCCAGCAGCTTAATGCCGGGGGATGGCTACACCTTC
CDR3: CASSLMPGDGYTF
J: TRBJ1-2
V: TRBV7-6
size: -
D: -

DNA: TGTGCCAGCAGCGTAGCCCCGGACTCCTACAATGAGCAGTTCTTC
CDR3: CASSVAPDSYNEQFF
J: TRBJ2-1
V: TRBV9
size: many
D: -

DNA: TGTGCCAGCAGCTTAGGAACAGAGGCCTACGAGCAGTACTTC
CDR3: CASSLGTEAYEQYF
J: TRBJ2-7
V: TRBV11-2
size: -
D: -

DNA: TGTGCCAGCAGACCGAGGACAGGGATAGAGACCCAGTACTTC
CDR3: CASRPRTGIETQYF
J: TRBJ2-5
V: TRBV5-8
size: many
D: TRBD1

DNA: TGTGCCAGCAGTGAACCACCCGGCTCCTACGAGCAGTACTTC
CDR3: CASSEPPGSYEQYF
J: TRBJ2-7
V: TRBV2
size: -
D: -

DNA: TGCGCCAGCAGTGAGTTGACAGAGCCGCAGTACTTC
CDR3: CASSELTEPQYF
J: TRBJ2-7
V: TRBV10-1
size: medium-sized
D: -

DNA: TGTGCCACCAGTGATTCGGGGTATGGCTACACCTTC
CDR3: CATSDSGYGYTF
J: TRBJ1-2
V: TRBV24-1
size: few
D: -

DNA: TGTGCCAGCAGCCACCCGACGGGGAATTCACCCCTCCACTTT
CDR3: CASSHPTGNSPLHF
J: TRBJ1-6
V: TRBV12-3/TRBV12-4
size: many
D: -

DNA: TGTGCCAGCAGTCAAAACAGGGGCACTGAAGCTTTCTTT
CDR3: CASSQNRGTEAFF
J: TRBJ1-1
V: TRBV12-3/TRBV12-4
size: many
D: TRBD1

DNA: TGTGCCATCAGTAGGGACAGACCCGCAGATACGCAGTATTTT
CDR3: CAISRDRPADTQYF
J: TRBJ2-3
V: TRBV10-3
size: many
D: TRBD1

DNA: TGTGCCATCAGTGATTCCTACGAGCAGTACTTC
CDR3: CAISDSYEQYF
J: TRBJ2-7
V: TRBV10-3
size: many
D: -

DNA: TGTGCCAGCAGTGAATTAGGAGGGGCTCAGCAGTACTTC
CDR3: CASSELGGAQQYF
J: TRBJ2-7
V: TRBV25-1
size: -
D: -

DNA: TGCGCCAGCCCTGGTCGTTTCAGGAGCTACGAGCAGTACTTC
CDR3: CASPGRFRSYEQYF
J: TRBJ2-7
V: TRBV23-1
size: many
D: -